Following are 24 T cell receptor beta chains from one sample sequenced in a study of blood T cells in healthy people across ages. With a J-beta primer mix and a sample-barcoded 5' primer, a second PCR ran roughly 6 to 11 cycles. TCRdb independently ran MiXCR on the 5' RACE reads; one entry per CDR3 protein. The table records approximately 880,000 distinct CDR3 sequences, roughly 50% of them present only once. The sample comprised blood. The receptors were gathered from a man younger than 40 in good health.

The CDR3 nucleotides read TGCAGTGCTAGAGATGACAGGGGGAGTGGGTACGAGCAGTACTTC. This codes for CSARDDRGSGYEQYF. J is TRBJ2-7 and V is TRBV20-1, with 9 bases aligning to TRBD1. Trimming took 0 bases from V and 4 from J; bases not matched to a gene: 7. Germline CDR1 DFQATT, CDR2 SNEGSKA (reference sequence). The CDR3 is made up of 15 amino acids.

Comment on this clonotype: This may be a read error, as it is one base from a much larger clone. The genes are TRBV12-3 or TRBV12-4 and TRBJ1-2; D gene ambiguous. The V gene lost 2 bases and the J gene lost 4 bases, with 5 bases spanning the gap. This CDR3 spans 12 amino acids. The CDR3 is CASSLWGYGYTF. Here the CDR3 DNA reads TGTGCCAGCAGTTTATGGGGCTATGGCTACACCTTC.

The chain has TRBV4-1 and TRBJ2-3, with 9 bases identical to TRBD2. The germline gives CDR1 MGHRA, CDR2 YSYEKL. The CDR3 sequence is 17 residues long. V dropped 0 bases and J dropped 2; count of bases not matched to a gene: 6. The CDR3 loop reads CASSQDGGGGATDTQYF. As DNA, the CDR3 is TGCGCCAGCAGCCAAGATGGGGGCGGGGGGGCCACAGATACGCAGTATTTT.

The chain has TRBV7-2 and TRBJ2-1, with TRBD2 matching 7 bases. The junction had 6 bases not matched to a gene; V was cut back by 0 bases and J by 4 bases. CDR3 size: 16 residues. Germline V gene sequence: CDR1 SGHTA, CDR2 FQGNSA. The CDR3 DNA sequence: TGTGCCAGCAGCTTAGCCTGGGGGGGGACTTACAATGAGCAGTTCTTC. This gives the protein CASSLAWGGTYNEQFF.

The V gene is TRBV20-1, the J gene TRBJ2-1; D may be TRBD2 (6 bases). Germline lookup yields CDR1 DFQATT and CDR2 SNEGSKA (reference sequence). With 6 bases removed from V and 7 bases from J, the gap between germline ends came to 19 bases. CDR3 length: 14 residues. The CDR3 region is CSAPDWTGLNEQFF. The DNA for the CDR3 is TGCAGTGCCCCGGACTGGACGGGACTGAATGAGCAGTTCTTC.

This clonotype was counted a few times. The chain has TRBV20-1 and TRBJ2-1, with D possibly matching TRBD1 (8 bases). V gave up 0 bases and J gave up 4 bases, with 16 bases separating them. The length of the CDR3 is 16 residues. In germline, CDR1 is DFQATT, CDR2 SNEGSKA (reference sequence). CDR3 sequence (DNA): TGCAGTGCTAGAGATACACAGGGGGGGGCTTACAATGAGCAGTTCTTC. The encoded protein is CSARDTQGGAYNEQFF.

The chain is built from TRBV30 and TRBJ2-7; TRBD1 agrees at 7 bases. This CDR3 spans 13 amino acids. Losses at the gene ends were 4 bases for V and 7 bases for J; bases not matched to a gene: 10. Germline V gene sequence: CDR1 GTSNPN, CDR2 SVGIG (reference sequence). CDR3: CAWMGRGTREQYF. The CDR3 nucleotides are TGTGCCTGGATGGGCAGGGGGACAAGAGAGCAGTACTTC. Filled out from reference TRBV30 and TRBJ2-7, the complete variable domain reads SQTIHQWPATLVQPVGSPLSLECTVEGTSNPNLYWYRQAAGRGLQLLFYSVGIGQISSEVPQNLSASRPQDRQFILSSKKLLLSDSGFYLCAWMGRGTREQYFGPGTRLTVT.

The DNA of the CDR3 is TGTGCCATCAGCGGCAGCACAGATACGCAGTATTTT. Its protein is CAISGSTDTQYF. The chain uses TRBV10-3 and TRBJ2-3; D gene uncertain. Germline V lookup: CDR1 ENHRY, CDR2 SYGVKD. With 6 bases removed from V and 0 bases from J, the gap between germline ends came to 4 bases. This CDR3 has 12 amino acids.

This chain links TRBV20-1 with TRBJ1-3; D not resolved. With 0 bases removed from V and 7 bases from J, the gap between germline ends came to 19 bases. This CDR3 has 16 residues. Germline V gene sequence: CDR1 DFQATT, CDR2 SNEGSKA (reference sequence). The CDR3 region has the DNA TGCAGTGCTAGAGATAAGCCAGGCTCATCCCCGAACACCATATATTTT. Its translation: CSARDKPGSSPNTIYF.

CDR3 nucleotides: TGTGCCAGCAGTTACTACAGGAGCTACGAGCAGTACTTC. Translation gives CASSYYRSYEQYF. The V and J genes are TRBV6-2 or TRBV6-3 and TRBJ2-7; tentatively, D is TRBD1 (5 bases). This CDR3 has 13 amino acids. In germline, CDR1 is MNHEY, CDR2 SVGEGT. V shed 1 base and J shed 3 bases, with 7 bases lying between them.

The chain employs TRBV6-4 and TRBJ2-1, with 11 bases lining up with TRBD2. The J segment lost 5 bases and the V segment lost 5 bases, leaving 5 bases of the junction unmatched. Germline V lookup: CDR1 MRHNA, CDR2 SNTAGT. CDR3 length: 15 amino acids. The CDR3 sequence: CASSPLAGDHNEQFF. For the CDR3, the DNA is TGTGCCAGCAGTCCACTAGCGGGGGACCACAATGAGCAGTTCTTC.

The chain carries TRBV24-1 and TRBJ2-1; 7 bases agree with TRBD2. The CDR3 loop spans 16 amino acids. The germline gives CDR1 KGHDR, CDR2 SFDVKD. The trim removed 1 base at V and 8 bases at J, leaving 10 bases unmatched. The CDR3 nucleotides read TGTGCCACCAGTGATTTCGAACGAGCGGGGAGGTATGAGCAGTTCTTC. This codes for CATSDFERAGRYEQFF.

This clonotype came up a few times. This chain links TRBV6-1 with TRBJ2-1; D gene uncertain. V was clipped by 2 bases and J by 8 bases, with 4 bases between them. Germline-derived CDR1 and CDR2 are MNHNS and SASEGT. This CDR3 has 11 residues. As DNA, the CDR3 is TGTGCCAGCAGTGAACGTTATGAGCAGTTCTTC. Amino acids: CASSERYEQFF.

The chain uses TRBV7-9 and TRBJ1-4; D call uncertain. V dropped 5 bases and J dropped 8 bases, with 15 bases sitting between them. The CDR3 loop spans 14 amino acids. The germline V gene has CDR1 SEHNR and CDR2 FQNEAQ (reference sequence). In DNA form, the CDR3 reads TGTGCCAGCAGCCCGGCACTTCAAGCCGAAAAACTGTTTTTT. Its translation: CASSPALQAEKLFF.

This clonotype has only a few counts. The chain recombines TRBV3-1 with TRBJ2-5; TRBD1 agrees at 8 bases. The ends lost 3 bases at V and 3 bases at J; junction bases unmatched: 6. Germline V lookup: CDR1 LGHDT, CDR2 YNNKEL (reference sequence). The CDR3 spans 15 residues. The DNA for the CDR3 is TGTGCCAGCAGCCATTGGACAGGGAGCAAAGAGACCCAGTACTTC. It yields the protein CASSHWTGSKETQYF.

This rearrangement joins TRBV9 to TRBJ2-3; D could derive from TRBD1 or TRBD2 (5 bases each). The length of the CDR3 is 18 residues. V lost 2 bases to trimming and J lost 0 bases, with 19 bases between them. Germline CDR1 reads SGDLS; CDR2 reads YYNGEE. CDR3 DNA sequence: TGTGCCAGCAGCGTTTCCCCCGGGACGGGTCTCAGCACAGATACGCAGTATTTT. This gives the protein CASSVSPGTGLSTDTQYF.

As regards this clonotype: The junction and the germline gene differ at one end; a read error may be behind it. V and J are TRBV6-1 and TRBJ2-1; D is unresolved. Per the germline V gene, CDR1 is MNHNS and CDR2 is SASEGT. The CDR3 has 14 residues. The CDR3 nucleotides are TGTGCCAGCAGTGAAGCGATTGGCTACTATGAGCAGTTCTTC. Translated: CASSEAIGYYEQFF.

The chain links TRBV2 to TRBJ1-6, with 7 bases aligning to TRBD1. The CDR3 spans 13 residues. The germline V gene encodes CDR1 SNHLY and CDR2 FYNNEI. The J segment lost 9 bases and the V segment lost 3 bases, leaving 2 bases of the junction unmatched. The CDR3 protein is CASSEAGGSPLHF. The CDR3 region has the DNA TGTGCCAGCAGTGAGGCAGGGGGTTCACCCCTCCACTTT.

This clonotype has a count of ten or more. The CDR3 sequence is CASSETGATLSYEQYF. Here the CDR3 DNA reads TGTGCCAGCAGCGAGACAGGGGCGACTCTATCCTACGAGCAGTACTTC. The rearrangement uses TRBV9 and TRBJ2-7; 8 bases align to TRBD1. Germline V gives CDR1 SGDLS, CDR2 YYNGEE. V lost 3 bases, J lost 1 base, and 9 bases stayed unmatched. This CDR3 comprises 16 residues.

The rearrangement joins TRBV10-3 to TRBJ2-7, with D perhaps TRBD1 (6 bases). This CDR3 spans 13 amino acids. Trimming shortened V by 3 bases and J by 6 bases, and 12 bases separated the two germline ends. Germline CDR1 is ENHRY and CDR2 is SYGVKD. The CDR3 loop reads CAISDLGTLEQYF. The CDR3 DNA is TGTGCCATCAGTGATTTAGGGACACTCGAGCAGTACTTC.

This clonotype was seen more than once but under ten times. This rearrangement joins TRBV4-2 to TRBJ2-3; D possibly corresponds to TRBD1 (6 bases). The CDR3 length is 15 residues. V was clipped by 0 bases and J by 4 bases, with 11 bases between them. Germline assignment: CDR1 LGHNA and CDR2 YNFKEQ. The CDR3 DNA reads TGTGCCAGCAGCCAAGATGTGAAGGGGGCAGATACGCAGTATTTT. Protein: CASSQDVKGADTQYF.

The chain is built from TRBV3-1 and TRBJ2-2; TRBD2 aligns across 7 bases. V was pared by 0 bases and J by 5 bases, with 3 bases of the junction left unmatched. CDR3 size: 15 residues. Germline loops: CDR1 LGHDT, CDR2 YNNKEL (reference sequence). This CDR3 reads CASSQEGLSTGELFF. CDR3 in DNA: TGTGCCAGCAGCCAAGAGGGACTATCGACCGGGGAGCTGTTTTTT.

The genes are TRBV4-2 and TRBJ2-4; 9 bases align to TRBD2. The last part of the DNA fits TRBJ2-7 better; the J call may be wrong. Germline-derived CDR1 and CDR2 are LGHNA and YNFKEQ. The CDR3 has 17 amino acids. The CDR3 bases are TGTGCCAGCAGCCAAGATCTTGGGGCTAGCGGGGCCTACGAGCAGTACTTC. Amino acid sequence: CASSQDLGASGAYEQYF.

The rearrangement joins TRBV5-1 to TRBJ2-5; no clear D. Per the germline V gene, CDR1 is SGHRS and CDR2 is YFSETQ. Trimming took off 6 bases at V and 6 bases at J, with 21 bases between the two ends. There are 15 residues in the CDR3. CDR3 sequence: CASTRNTGSPQTQYF. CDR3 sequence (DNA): TGCGCCAGCACCCGGAACACCGGTTCTCCCCAGACCCAGTACTTC.